Following are 22 T cell receptor beta chains from one sample sequenced in a study of blood T cell repertoires in COVID-19. Data came from immunoSEQ multiplex PCR; TCRdb stores just in-frame clones and leaves some out. The profile shows about 480,000 clones, around 89% of them singletons. The sample was PBMCs or T cells enriched from blood (not recorded which). The receptors originated from a woman between 40 and 55 years old who had recovered from COVID-19.

The chain employs TRBV5-1 and TRBJ2-7, with 10 bases aligning to TRBD1. V shed 4 bases, J shed 2 bases, and the junction held 6 bases outside the gene matches. The CDR3 covers 15 residues. Looked up from germline, CDR1 is SGHRS and CDR2 is YFSETQ. The CDR3 is CASSPTGGTTYEQYF. The CDR3 DNA follows: TGCGCCAGCAGCCCGACAGGGGGCACAACCTACGAGCAGTACTTC.

The gene calls are TRBV15 and TRBJ1-2, with 7 bases lining up with TRBD1. V lost 3 bases and J lost 4; bases outside the gene matches: 14. CDR1 is LNHNV, CDR2 YYDKDF, per germline (reference sequence). CDR3 length equals 17 residues. CDR3 nucleotide sequence: TGTGCCACCAGCAGTATGATAGACAGGGCTGTCATCTATGGCTACACCTTC. It yields the protein CATSSMIDRAVIYGYTF.

This clone was seen more than once but under ten times. The rearrangement links TRBV3-1 (or the pseudogene TRBV3-2) to TRBJ1-1, with 9 bases lining up with TRBD1. Germline CDR1 and CDR2: LGHDT and YNNKEL (reference sequence). The J segment lost 3 bases and the V segment lost 4 bases, leaving 3 bases of the junction unmatched. The CDR3 consists of 14 residues. CDR3 protein: CASSRQGDHTEAFF. DNA of the CDR3: TGTGCCAGCAGCCGACAGGGGGACCACACTGAAGCTTTCTTT.

V gene TRBV18 combines with J gene TRBJ2-3, with a weak D call TRBD1 (5 bases). CDR3 length: 15 amino acids. Germline V gene data show CDR1 as KGHSH and CDR2 as LQKENI. The V gene lost 3 bases and the J gene lost 3 bases, with 13 bases spanning the gap. The CDR3 reads CASSPREGVTDTQYF. CDR3 in DNA: TGTGCCAGCTCACCCAGGGAAGGGGTTACAGATACGCAGTATTTT.

This chain uses TRBV5-1 with TRBJ2-1, with a tentative D call TRBD2 (6 bases). Germline loops: CDR1 SGHRS, CDR2 YFSETQ. V was pared by 1 base and J by 6 bases, with 14 bases between. This CDR3 region has 15 residues. For the CDR3, the DNA is TGCGCCAGCAGCTTGACCGGGAGTAGGGCCAATGAGCAGTTCTTC. It codes for CASSLTGSRANEQFF.

This clone was detected a few times. The chain carries TRBV14 and TRBJ2-2; no firm D call. The V gene lost 3 bases and the J gene lost 3 bases, with 11 bases spanning the gap. This CDR3 has 15 residues. Germline V lookup: CDR1 SGHDN, CDR2 FVKESK. This chain's CDR3 is CASSQQITHTGELFF. The CDR3 DNA follows: TGTGCCAGCAGCCAGCAGATTACCCACACCGGGGAGCTGTTTTTT. The whole variable domain, remainder taken from reference TRBV14 and TRBJ2-2, is EAGVTQFPSHSVIEKGQTVTLRCDPISGHDNLYWYRRVMGKEIKFLLHFVKESKQDESGMPNNRFLAERTGGTYSTLKVQPAELEDSGVYFCASSQQITHTGELFFGEGSRLTVL.

The rearrangement joins TRBV4-1 to TRBJ2-1, with 15 bases fitting TRBD2. J lost 4 bases, V lost 3 bases, and 4 bases had no gene match. This CDR3 is built from 17 residues. Germline V lookup: CDR1 MGHRA, CDR2 YSYEKL. The CDR3, as DNA: TGCGCCAGCAGCCAGGGACTAGCGGGGGGAGCTTACAATGAGCAGTTCTTC. Translation: CASSQGLAGGAYNEQFF.

This clone has more than one count but fewer than ten. The chain joins TRBV2 to TRBJ1-6; 8 nucleotides align to TRBD1. J was trimmed by 7 bases and V by 1 base; bases with no gene match: 3. CDR1 and CDR2 from the germline V gene are SNHLY and FYNNEI. This CDR3 has 15 amino acids. Written as DNA, the CDR3 is TGTGCCAGCAGTGAAGAGACAGGGGAGAATTCACCCCTCCACTTT. Encoded protein: CASSEETGENSPLHF.

The chain carries TRBV20-1 and TRBJ2-1; D call uncertain. The CDR3 runs to 11 residues. Germline lookup yields CDR1 DFQATT and CDR2 SNEGSKA (reference sequence). The germline V and J ends were trimmed by 6 bases and 8 bases, with 11 bases remaining between them. The CDR3 DNA reads as TGCAGTGCCGATCGGGTGGATGAGCAGTTCTTC. The encoded protein is CSADRVDEQFF.

The chain couples TRBV27 to TRBJ2-7; TRBD2 matches 12 bases. V lost 6 bases, J lost 2 bases, and 11 bases stayed unmatched. This CDR3 is built from 17 residues. Germline CDR1 MNHEY, CDR2 SMNVEV (reference sequence). The CDR3 DNA is TGTGCCAGCAGCCGCGAACGGACTAGCGGGACAGCCTACGAGCAGTACTTC. It specifies CASSRERTSGTAYEQYF.

This clone was counted between two and nine times. In DNA form, the CDR3 reads TGTGCCAGCAGTAAGCGAGGGAACACTGAAGCTTTCTTT. It encodes CASSKRGNTEAFF. The rearrangement uses TRBV6-5 and TRBJ1-1, with D uncertain. V gave up 5 bases and J gave up 1 base, with 8 bases separating them. The CDR3 is 13 residues long. Germline assignment: CDR1 MNHEY and CDR2 SVGAGI.

The chain recombines TRBV9 with TRBJ2-3, with D maybe TRBD2 (6 bases). Germline V CDR1 and CDR2: SGDLS, YYNGEE. Trimming left V 3 bases short and J 9 bases short, with 11 bases between. This CDR3 is 12 amino acids long. The CDR3 reads CASSEPGLTQYF. The CDR3 nucleotides read TGTGCCAGCAGCGAACCGGGACTCACGCAGTATTTT. The full variable domain, with the rest looked up from reference TRBV9 and TRBJ2-3, is DSGVTQTPKHLITATGQRVTLRCSPRSGDLSVYWYQQSLDQGLQFLIQYYNGEERAKGNILERFSAQQFPDLHSELNLSSLELGDSALYFCASSEPGLTQYFGPGTRLTVL.

V is TRBV9 and J is TRBJ1-1; D remains ambiguous. Trimming took 0 bases from V and 0 from J, leaving 3 bases between them. This CDR3 region has 13 residues. Germline V gene data show CDR1 as SGDLS and CDR2 as YYNGEE. Written as DNA, the CDR3 is TGTGCCAGCAGCGTAGCTATGAACACTGAAGCTTTCTTT. As protein: CASSVAMNTEAFF.

This chain joins TRBV12-2 and TRBJ2-1; the DNA was not compared with TRBD2, the D call given in the table. TRBV12-2 is listed as a pseudogene. CDR3 size: 16 residues. DNA of the CDR3: TGTGCAAGTCCCCCTCGGAGAGGGGGGGGCGGCAATGAGCAGTTCTTC. Translation: CASPPRRGGGGNEQFF.

The table lists this clone with a few counts. The J gene is TRBJ1-1, the V gene TRBV28; D is unclear. CDR1 is MDHEN, CDR2 SYDVKM, per germline. V gave up 5 bases and J gave up 1 base, with 11 bases separating them. This CDR3 has 14 residues. In DNA, the CDR3 is TGTGCCAGCAGTACAACACCCCGGAACACTGAAGCTTTCTTT. Its protein product is CASSTTPRNTEAFF. Drawing the rest from reference TRBV28 and TRBJ1-1, the complete variable domain is DVKVTQSSRYLVKRTGEKVFLECVQDMDHENMFWYRQDPGLGLRLIYFSYDVKMKEKGDIPEGYSVSREKKERFSLILESASTNQTSMYLCASSTTPRNTEAFFGQGTRLTVV.

The genes are TRBV10-2 and TRBJ1-5; TRBD1 is a possible D gene (6 bases). Trimming shortened V by 6 bases and J by 4 bases, and 13 bases separated the two germline ends. The CDR3 runs to 14 residues. Germline CDR1 is WSHSY and CDR2 is SAAADI. CDR3 in amino acids: CASREQGANQPQHF. In DNA form, the CDR3 reads TGCGCCAGCAGAGAACAGGGAGCGAATCAGCCCCAGCATTTT.

This chain connects TRBV6-2 or TRBV6-3 to TRBJ1-1; the D is unclear. Germline V lookup: CDR1 MNHEY, CDR2 SVGEGT. V was shortened by 2 bases and J by 4 bases, with 11 bases between the two germline ends. The CDR3 length is 14 residues. CDR3 residues: CASSYAKRGTEAFF. The CDR3, as DNA: TGTGCCAGCAGTTACGCCAAACGGGGCACTGAAGCTTTCTTT.

The chain employs TRBV15 and TRBJ1-1, with D possibly TRBD1 on 5 matching bases. The CDR3 runs to 14 residues. Germline assignment: CDR1 LNHNV and CDR2 YYDKDF (reference sequence). V lost 2 bases and J 4 bases, leaving 11 bases between the germline ends. CDR3 sequence reads: CATSRQGRITEAFF. The CDR3 DNA reads as TGTGCCACCAGCAGACAGGGTAGGATCACTGAAGCTTTCTTT.

The chain is built from TRBV5-1 and TRBJ2-1; D uncertain. This CDR3 region has 14 residues. Germline V gene sequence: CDR1 SGHRS, CDR2 YFSETQ. Deletions cut 4 bases from V and 0 bases from J, with 8 bases between. DNA for the CDR3: TGCGCCAGCAGCCATCCTAGCTCCTACAATGAGCAGTTCTTC. As protein: CASSHPSSYNEQFF.

This chain connects TRBV27 to TRBJ1-2; D gene ambiguous. This CDR3 comprises 14 residues. Per the germline V gene, CDR1 is MNHEY and CDR2 is SMNVEV (reference sequence). The germline V and J ends were trimmed by 8 bases and 0 bases, with 13 bases remaining between them. CDR3 protein: CASLPLGANYGYTF. The CDR3 coding sequence is TGTGCCAGCCTCCCCCTCGGGGCTAACTATGGCTACACCTTC.

V usage is TRBV2 and J usage is TRBJ1-1; 7 bases align to TRBD1. The CDR3 is 15 residues long. J gave up 2 bases and V 7 bases, and 10 bases lay outside the gene matches. Germline-derived CDR1 and CDR2 are SNHLY and FYNNEI. CDR3 sequence (DNA): TGTGCCAGCACTACCATGGGACAGCTTAACACTGAAGCTTTCTTT. This translates into CASTTMGQLNTEAFF.

The chain is built from TRBV19 and TRBJ2-3, with 10 positions matching TRBD2. The CDR3 totals 15 residues. The trim removed 7 bases at V and 7 bases at J, leaving 11 bases unmatched. Looked up from germline, CDR1 is LNHDA and CDR2 is SQIVND (reference sequence). The DNA of the CDR3 is TGTGCCAGTACCCCTCCGGGACTAGCGTCTAATACGCAGTATTTT. Amino acid sequence: CASTPPGLASNTQYF.